This T cell receptor beta chain was profiled in a study of OX40 agonist ivuxolimab in advanced cancers. In the study overall: Hepatocellular carcinoma, melanoma, renal cell or head and neck cancer was diagnosed in the dose-escalation patients. The group had a mean age of 60 years, ranged from roughly 20 to 80, and was 82.7% male. Findings of the study overall: Which antigen the expanded peripheral T cells recognized is unknown.

Trimming took 3 bases from V and 0 from J, leaving 13 bases between them. The CDR3 is 16 amino acids. The germline gives CDR1 SGHNT, CDR2 YYREEE (reference sequence). Assay: immunoSEQ multiplex PCR; the TCRdb copy retains only in-frame clones and omits some. The data contain roughly 70,000 clones, about 89% of them singletons. As for this clone: Its matching antigen is unknown.

Exclusion applied to patients with autoimmune disease history or systemic immunosuppression. The specimen was CD4+ or CD8+ T cells sorted from blood, collected in a trial of the OX40 agonist ivuxolimab. This TCR came from an adult with an advanced solid tumor such as melanoma, head and neck, liver or kidney cancer. V gene TRBV5-4 combines with J gene TRBJ2-1, with D perhaps TRBD1 or TRBD2 (5 bases each). The CDR3, as DNA: TGTGCCAGCAGCTCGGGGACGGCGAGCTCCTACAATGAGCAGTTCTTC. Translation gives CASSSGTASSYNEQFF.